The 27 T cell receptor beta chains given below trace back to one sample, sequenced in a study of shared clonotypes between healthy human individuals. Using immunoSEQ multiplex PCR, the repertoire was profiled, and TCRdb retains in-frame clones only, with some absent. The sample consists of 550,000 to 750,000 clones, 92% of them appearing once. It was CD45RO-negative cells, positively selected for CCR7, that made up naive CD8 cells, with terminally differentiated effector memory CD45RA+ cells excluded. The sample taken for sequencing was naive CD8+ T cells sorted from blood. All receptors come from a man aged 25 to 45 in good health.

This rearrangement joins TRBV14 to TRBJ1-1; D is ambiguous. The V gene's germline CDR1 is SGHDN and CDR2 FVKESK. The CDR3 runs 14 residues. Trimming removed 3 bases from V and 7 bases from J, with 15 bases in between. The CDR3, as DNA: TGTGCCAGCAGCCAGAGCTTAGGGATCGGTGAAGCTTTCTTT. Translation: CASSQSLGIGEAFF.

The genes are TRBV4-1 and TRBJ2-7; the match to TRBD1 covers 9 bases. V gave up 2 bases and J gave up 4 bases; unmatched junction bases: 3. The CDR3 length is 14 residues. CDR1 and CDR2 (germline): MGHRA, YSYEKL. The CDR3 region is CASSQNRGPYEQYF. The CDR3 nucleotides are TGCGCCAGCAGCCAAAACAGGGGGCCGTACGAGCAGTACTTC.

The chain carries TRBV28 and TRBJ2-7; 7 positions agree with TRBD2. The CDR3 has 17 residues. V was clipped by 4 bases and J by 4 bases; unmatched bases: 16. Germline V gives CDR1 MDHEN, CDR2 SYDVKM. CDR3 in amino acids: CASSSTLWGRASYEQYF. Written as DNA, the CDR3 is TGTGCCAGCAGTTCAACCCTCTGGGGGAGGGCCTCTTACGAGCAGTACTTC.

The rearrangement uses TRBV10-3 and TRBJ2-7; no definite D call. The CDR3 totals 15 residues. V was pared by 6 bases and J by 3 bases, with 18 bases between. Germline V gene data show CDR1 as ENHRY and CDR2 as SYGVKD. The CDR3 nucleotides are TGTGCCATCAGCGCCGACAAGGCTGGCAACTACGAGCAGTACTTC. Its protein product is CAISADKAGNYEQYF.

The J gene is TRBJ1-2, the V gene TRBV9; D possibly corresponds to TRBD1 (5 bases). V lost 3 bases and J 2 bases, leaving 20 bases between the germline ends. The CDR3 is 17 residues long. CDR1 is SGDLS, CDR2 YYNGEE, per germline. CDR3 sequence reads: CASSDVGGDVPNYGYTF. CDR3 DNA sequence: TGTGCCAGCAGCGACGTAGGAGGGGATGTTCCCAACTATGGCTACACCTTC.

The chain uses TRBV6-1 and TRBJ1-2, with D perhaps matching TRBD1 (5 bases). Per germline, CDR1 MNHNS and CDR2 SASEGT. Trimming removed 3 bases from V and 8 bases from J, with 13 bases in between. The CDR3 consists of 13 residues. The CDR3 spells CASSEGLPGGYTF. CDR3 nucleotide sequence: TGTGCCAGCAGTGAGGGACTTCCAGGCGGCTACACCTTC.

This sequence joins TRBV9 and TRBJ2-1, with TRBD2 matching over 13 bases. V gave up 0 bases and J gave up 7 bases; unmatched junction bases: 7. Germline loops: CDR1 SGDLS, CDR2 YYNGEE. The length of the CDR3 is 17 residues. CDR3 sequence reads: CASSVGTSGSVGNEQFF. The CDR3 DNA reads TGTGCCAGCAGCGTAGGGACTAGCGGGAGCGTGGGGAATGAGCAGTTCTTC.

CDR3 coding DNA: TGTGCCAGCAGCTTCCCAGCTATCTATGGCTACACCTTC. The encoded protein is CASSFPAIYGYTF. This chain links TRBV5-6 with TRBJ1-2, with D unresolved. In germline, CDR1 is SGHDT, CDR2 YYEEEE. The germline V and J ends were trimmed by 2 bases and 4 bases, with 9 bases remaining between them. There are 13 residues in the CDR3.

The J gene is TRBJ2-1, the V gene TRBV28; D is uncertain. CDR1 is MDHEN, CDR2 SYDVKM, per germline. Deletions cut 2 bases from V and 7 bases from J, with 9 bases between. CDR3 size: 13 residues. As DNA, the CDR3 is TGTGCCAGCAGTTTAAGTACTGTTAATGAGCAGTTCTTC. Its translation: CASSLSTVNEQFF.

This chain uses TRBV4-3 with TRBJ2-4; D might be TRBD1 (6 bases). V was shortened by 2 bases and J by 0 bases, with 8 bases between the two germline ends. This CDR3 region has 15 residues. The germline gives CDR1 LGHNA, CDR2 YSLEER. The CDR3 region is CASSQIRGAKNIQYF. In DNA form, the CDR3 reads TGCGCCAGCAGCCAAATCAGGGGAGCCAAAAACATTCAGTACTTC.

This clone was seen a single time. In DNA form, the CDR3 reads TGTGCCAGTAGTGGGACAGGGTACCATGGCTACACCTTC. Its translation is CASSGTGYHGYTF. This chain uses TRBV19 with TRBJ1-2, with 9 bases that match TRBD1. CDR3 length: 13 residues. V shed 5 bases and J 6 bases; nucleotides not matched to a gene: 4. Germline CDR1 LNHDA, CDR2 SQIVND (reference sequence).

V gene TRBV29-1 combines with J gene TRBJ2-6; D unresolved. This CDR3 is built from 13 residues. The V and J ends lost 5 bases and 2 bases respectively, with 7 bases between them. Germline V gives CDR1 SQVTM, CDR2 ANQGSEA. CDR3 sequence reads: CSVYMPGANVLTF. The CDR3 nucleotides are TGCAGCGTTTACATGCCTGGGGCCAACGTCCTGACTTTC.

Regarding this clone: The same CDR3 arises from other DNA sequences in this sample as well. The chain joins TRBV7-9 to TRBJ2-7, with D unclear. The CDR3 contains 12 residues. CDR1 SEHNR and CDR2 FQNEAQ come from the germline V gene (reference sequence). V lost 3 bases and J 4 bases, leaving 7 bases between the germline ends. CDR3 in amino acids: CASSFIGYEQYF. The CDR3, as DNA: TGTGCCAGCAGCTTTATAGGGTACGAGCAGTACTTC.

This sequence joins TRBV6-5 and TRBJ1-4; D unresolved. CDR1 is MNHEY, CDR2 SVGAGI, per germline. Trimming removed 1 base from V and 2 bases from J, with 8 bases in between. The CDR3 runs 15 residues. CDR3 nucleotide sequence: TGTGCCAGCAGTTACTGGGGAGGGACTAATGAAAAACTGTTTTTT. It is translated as CASSYWGGTNEKLFF.

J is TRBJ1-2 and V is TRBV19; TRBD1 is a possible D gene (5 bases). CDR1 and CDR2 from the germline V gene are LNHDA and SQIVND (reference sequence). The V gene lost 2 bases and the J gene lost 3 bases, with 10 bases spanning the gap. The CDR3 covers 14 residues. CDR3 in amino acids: CASSIFGDYYGYTF. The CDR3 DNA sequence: TGTGCCAGTAGTATATTCGGGGACTACTATGGCTACACCTTC.

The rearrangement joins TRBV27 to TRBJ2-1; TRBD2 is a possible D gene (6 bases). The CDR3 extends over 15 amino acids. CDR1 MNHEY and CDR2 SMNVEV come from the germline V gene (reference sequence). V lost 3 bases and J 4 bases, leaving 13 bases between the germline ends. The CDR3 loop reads CASSFGGEIYNEQFF. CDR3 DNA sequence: TGTGCCAGCAGTTTCGGGGGAGAAATTTACAATGAGCAGTTCTTC.

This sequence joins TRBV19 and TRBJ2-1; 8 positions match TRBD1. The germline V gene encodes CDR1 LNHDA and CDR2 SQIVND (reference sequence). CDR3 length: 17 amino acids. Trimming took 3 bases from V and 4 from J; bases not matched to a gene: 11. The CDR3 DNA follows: TGTGCCAGTAGTATCCAGGGGGCTGGCGGGATTTACAATGAGCAGTTCTTC. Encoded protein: CASSIQGAGGIYNEQFF. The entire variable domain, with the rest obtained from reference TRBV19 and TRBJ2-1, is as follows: DGGITQSPKYLFRKEGQNVTLSCEQNLNHDAMYWYRQDPGQGLRLIYYSQIVNDFQKGDIAEGYSVSREKKESFPLTVTSAQKNPTAFYLCASSIQGAGGIYNEQFFGPGTRLTVL.

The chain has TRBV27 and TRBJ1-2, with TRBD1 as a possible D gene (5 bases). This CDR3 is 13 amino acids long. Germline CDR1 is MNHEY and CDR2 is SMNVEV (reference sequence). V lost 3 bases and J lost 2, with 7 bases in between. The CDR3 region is CASSFNRNYGYTF. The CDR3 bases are TGTGCCAGCAGTTTTAACAGGAACTATGGCTACACCTTC.

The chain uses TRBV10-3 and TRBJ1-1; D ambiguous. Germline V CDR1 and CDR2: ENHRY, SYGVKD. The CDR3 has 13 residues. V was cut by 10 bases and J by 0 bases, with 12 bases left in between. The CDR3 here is CATRSGLNTEAFF. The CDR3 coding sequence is TGTGCCACCCGATCAGGACTGAACACTGAAGCTTTCTTT.

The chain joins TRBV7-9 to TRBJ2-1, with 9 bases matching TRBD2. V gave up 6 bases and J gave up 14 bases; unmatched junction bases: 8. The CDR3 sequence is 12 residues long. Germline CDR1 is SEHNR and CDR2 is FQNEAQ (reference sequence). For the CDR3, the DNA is TGTGCCAGCAGTGAGCTTAGCGGGAGTAAGTTCTTC. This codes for CASSELSGSKFF.

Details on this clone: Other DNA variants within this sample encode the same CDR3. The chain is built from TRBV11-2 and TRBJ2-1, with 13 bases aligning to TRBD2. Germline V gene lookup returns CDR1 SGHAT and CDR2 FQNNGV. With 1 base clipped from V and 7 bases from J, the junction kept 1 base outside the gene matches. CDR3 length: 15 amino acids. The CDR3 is CASSLGLAGGNEQFF. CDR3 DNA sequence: TGTGCCAGCAGCTTAGGACTAGCGGGAGGTAATGAGCAGTTCTTC.

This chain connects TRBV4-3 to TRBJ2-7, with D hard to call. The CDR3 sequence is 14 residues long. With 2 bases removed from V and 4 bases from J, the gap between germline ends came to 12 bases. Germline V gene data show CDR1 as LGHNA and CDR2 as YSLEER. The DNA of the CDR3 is TGCGCCAGCAGCCAATCCGTCGCGTTTTACGAGCAGTACTTC. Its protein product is CASSQSVAFYEQYF.

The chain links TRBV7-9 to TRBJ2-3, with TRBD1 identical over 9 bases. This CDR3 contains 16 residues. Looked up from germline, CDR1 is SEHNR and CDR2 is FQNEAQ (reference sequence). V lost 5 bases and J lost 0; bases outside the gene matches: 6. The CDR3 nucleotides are TGTGCCAGCAGCCGATACACAGGGGGCAGCACAGATACGCAGTATTTT. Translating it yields CASSRYTGGSTDTQYF. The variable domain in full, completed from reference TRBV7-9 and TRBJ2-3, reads DTGVSQNPRHKITKRGQNVTFRCDPISEHNRLYWYRQTLGQGPEFLTYFQNEAQLEKSRLLSDRFSAERPKGSFSTLEIQRTEQGDSAMYLCASSRYTGGSTDTQYFGPGTRLTVL.

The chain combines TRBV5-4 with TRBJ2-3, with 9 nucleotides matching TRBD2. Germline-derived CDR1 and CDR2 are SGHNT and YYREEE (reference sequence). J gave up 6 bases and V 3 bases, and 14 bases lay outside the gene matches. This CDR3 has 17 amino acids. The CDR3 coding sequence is TGTGCCAGCAGCTCCGCTCCAGGAGCGGGAGGAGCGGATACGCAGTATTTT. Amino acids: CASSSAPGAGGADTQYF.

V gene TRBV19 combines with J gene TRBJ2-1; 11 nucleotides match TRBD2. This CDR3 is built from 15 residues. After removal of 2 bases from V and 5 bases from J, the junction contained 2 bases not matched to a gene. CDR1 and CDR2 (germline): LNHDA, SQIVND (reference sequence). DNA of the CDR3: TGTGCCAGTAGTATAACTAGCGGGGGACACAATGAGCAGTTCTTC. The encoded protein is CASSITSGGHNEQFF. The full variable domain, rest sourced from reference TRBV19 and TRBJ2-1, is DGGITQSPKYLFRKEGQNVTLSCEQNLNHDAMYWYRQDPGQGLRLIYYSQIVNDFQKGDIAEGYSVSREKKESFPLTVTSAQKNPTAFYLCASSITSGGHNEQFFGPGTRLTVL.

CDR3 sequence: CASSFFVDSGSDEQFF. CDR3 DNA: TGTGCCAGCAGCTTTTTTGTTGATAGCGGGAGCGATGAGCAGTTCTTC. The chain couples TRBV5-4 to TRBJ2-1; the match to TRBD2 covers 9 bases. Germline CDR1 and CDR2: SGHNT and YYREEE (reference sequence). The V and J ends lost 2 bases and 8 bases, in that order; junction bases with no gene match: 11. The CDR3 has 16 amino acids.

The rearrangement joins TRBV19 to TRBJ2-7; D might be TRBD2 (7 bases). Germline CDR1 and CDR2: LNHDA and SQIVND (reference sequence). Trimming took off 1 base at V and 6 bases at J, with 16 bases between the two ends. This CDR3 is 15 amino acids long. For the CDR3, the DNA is TGTGCCAGTAGTATAGTCGCGGGGGCGACGGGCGAGCAGTACTTC. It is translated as CASSIVAGATGEQYF. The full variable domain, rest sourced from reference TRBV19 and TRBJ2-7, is DGGITQSPKYLFRKEGQNVTLSCEQNLNHDAMYWYRQDPGQGLRLIYYSQIVNDFQKGDIAEGYSVSREKKESFPLTVTSAQKNPTAFYLCASSIVAGATGEQYFGPGTRLTVT.